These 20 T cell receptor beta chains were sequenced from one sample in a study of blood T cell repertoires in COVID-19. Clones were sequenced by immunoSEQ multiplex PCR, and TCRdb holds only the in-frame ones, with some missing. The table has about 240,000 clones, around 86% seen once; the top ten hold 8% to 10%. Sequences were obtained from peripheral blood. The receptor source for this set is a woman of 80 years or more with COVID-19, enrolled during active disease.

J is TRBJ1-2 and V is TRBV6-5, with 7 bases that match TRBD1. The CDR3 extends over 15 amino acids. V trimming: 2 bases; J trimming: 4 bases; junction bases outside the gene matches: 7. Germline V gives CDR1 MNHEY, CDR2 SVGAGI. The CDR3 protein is CASSYRDRGSYGYTF. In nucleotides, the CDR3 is TGTGCCAGCAGTTACCGGGACAGAGGTAGCTATGGCTACACCTTC.

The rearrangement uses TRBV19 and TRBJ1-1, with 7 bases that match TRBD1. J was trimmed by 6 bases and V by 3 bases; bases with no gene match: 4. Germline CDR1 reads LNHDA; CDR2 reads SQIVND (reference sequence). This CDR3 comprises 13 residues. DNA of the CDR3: TGTGCCAGTAGTATTAAAAGGGGGCCTGAAGCTTTCTTT. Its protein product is CASSIKRGPEAFF.

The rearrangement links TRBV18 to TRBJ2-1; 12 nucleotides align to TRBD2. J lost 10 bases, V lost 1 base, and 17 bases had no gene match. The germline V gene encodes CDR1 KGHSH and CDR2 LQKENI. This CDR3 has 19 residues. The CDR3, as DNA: TGTGCCAGCTCACCACTTCTAACTAGCGGGAGGACGACGGCGACGGAGCAGTTCTTC. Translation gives CASSPLLTSGRTTATEQFF.

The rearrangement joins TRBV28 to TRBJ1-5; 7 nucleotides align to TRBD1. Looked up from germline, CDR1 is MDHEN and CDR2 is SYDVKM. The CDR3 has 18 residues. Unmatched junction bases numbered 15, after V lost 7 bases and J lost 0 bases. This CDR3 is CASTRQGPSSYSNQPQHF. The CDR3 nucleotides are TGTGCCAGCACTCGACAGGGTCCCAGCTCCTATAGCAATCAGCCCCAGCATTTT.

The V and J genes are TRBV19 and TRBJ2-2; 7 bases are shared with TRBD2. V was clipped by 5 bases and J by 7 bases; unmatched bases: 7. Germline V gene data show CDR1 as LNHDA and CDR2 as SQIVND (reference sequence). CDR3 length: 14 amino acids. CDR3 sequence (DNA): TGTGCCAGTAGTCACGCGGGAGTCAACGGGGAGCTGTTTTTT. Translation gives CASSHAGVNGELFF.

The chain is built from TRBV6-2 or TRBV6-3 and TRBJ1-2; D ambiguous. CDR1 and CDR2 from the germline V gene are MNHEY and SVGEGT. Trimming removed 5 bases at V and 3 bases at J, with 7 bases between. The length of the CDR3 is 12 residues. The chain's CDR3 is CASSEGYYGYTF. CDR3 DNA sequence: TGTGCCAGCAGTGAGGGTTACTATGGCTACACCTTC.

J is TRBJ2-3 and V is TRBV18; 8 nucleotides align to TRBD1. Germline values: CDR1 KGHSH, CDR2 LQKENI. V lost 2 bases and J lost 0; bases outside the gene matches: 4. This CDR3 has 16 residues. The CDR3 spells CASSPRTGTSTDTQYF. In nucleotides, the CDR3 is TGTGCCAGCTCACCAAGGACAGGGACTAGCACAGATACGCAGTATTTT.

CDR3 loop: CASSLVQVVGGYTF. The DNA for the CDR3 is TGTGCCAGCAGCTTGGTACAGGTGGTGGGTGGCTACACCTTC. The chain recombines TRBV5-4 with TRBJ1-2; D possibly corresponds to TRBD1 (5 bases). The ends were cut back, 0 bases at V and 7 bases at J, with 13 bases in the middle. Looked up from germline, CDR1 is SGHNT and CDR2 is YYREEE (reference sequence). The CDR3 loop spans 14 amino acids.

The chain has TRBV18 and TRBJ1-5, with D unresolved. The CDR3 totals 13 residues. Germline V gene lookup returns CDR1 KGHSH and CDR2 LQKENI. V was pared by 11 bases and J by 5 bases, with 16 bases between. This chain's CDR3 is CASSPRQDQPQHF. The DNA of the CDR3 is TGTGCCTCCTCCCCAAGGCAGGATCAGCCCCAGCATTTT.

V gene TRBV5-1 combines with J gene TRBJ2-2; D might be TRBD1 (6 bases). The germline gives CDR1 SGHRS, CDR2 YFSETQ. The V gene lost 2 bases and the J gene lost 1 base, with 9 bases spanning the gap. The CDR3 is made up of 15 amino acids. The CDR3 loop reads CASSFGQLNTGELFF. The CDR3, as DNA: TGCGCCAGCAGCTTTGGACAGTTGAACACCGGGGAGCTGTTTTTT.

CDR3 loop: CASSLSTGSGRPPLHF. The DNA of the CDR3 is TGTGCCAGCAGTTTATCAACGGGGTCAGGTCGTCCACCCCTCCACTTT. This chain uses TRBV27 with TRBJ1-6; D is unclear. Per germline, CDR1 MNHEY and CDR2 SMNVEV (reference sequence). The CDR3 is 16 residues long. V gave up 0 bases and J gave up 11 bases, with 17 bases separating them.

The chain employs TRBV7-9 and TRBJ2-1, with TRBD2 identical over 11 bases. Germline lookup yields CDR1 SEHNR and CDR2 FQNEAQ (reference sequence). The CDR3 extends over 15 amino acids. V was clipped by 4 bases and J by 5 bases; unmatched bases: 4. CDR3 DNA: TGTGCCAGCAGCTATCAGGGACTAGCGGACAATGAGCAGTTCTTC. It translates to CASSYQGLADNEQFF.

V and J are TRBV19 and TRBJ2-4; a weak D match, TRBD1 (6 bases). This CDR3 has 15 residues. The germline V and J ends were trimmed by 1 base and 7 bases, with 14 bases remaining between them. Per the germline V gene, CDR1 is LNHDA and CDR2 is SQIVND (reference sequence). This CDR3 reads CASSIVAQGENIQYF. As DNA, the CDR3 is TGTGCCAGTAGTATAGTGGCACAGGGCGAGAACATTCAGTACTTC.

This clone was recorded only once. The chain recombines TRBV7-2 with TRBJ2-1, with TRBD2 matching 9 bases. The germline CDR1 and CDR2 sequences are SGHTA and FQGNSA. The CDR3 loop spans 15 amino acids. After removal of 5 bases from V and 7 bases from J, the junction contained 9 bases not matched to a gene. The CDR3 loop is CASSQMASGNNEQFF. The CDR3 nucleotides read TGTGCCAGCAGCCAAATGGCTAGCGGGAATAATGAGCAGTTCTTC.

The CDR3 loop is CASSNTGTGAYGYTF. The DNA of the CDR3 is TGTGCCAGCAGCAACACCGGGACAGGGGCTTATGGCTACACCTTC. The rearrangement joins TRBV7-3 to TRBJ1-2; TRBD1 matches 10 bases. Germline assignment: CDR1 SGHTA and CDR2 FQGTGA. This CDR3 region has 15 residues. V was clipped by 5 bases and J by 5 bases; unmatched bases: 8.

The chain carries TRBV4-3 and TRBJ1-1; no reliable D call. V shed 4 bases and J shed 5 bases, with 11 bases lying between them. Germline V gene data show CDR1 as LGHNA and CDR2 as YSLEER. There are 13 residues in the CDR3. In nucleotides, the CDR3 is TGCGCCAGCAGCCGTACAGATCATACTGAAGCTTTCTTT. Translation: CASSRTDHTEAFF.

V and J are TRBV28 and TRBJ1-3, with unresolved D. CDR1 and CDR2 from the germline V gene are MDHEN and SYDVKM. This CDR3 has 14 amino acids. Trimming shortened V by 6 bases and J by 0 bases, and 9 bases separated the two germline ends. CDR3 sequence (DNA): TGTGCCAGCAGCCGCCGGAGCTCTGGAAACACCATATATTTT. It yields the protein CASSRRSSGNTIYF.

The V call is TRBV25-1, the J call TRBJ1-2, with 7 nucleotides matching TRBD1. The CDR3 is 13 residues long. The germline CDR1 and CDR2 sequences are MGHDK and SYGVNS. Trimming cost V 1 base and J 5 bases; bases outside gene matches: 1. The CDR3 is CASSESGGYGYTF. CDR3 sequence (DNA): TGTGCCAGCAGTGAATCAGGGGGTTATGGCTACACCTTC.

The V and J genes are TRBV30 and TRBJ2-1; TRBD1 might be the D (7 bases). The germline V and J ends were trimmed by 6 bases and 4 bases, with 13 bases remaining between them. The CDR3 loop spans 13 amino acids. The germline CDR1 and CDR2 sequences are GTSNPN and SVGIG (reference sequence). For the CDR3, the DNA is TGTGCCTGTAAGGAGGGGGCTTACAATGAGCAGTTCTTC. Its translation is CACKEGAYNEQFF.

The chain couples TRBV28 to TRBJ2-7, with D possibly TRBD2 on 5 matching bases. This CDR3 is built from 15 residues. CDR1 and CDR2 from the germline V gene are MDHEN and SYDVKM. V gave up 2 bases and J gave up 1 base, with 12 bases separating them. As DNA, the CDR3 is TGTGCCAGCAGTTTACCTAGCTTCCAATCCTACGAGCAGTACTTC. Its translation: CASSLPSFQSYEQYF.